This T cell receptor (beta chain) is drawn from a study of blood T cell repertoires in COVID-19. Study overall: Collection of acute and convalescent COVID-19 samples took place in the United States, Italy and Spain. PBMCs, B-cell-depleted T cells, or T cells were the source of the cDNA or gDNA that made up the material.

Here immunoSEQ multiplex PCR was the method, and the copy in TCRdb shows in-frame clones only, minus some. The sample records 150,000 to 200,000 clones, approximately 88% being singletons. The CDR3 has 14 amino acids. Germline values: CDR1 SGHRS, CDR2 YFSETQ. V shed 4 bases, J shed 14 bases, and the junction held 8 bases outside the gene matches. The sequenced material came from peripheral blood. The gene calls are TRBV5-1 and TRBJ1-6, with TRBD1 identical over 11 bases. The source is a woman in her forties or fifties with acute or convalescent COVID-19. The CDR3 loop is CASSGGQGGLALHF. The CDR3 nucleotides read TGCGCCAGCAGCGGGGGACAGGGGGGCTTAGCCCTCCACTTT.